A selection of T cell receptor beta chains follows, all from one sample in a study of read filtering for tumor transcriptome and immune sequencing. TCRdb used MiXCR to reprocess the reads, holding one entry per CDR3 protein. The sample lists about 24,000 distinct CDR3 sequences; approximately 23% were seen once. The sample comprised a population of CD138-negative cells sorted from bone marrow. The receptors derive from a donor at least 40 years old with multiple myeloma. The CDR3 runs from the conserved cysteine through the conserved F or W. D genes are given only for firm matches. The size of a clone is reported for some rows only, either as once, few or many, or as a class for expanded clones.

cdr3_nt cdr3_aa v_call d_call clone_size j_call
TGCAGCGTTGGGGCCCAGGCGAGCACAGATACGCAGTATTTT CSVGAQASTDTQYF TRBV29-1 - many TRBJ2-3
TGTGCCAGCAGCCGCCGGGTTCTTGGAGGGCAAGAGACCCAGTACTTC CASSRRVLGGQETQYF TRBV3-1 - many TRBJ2-5
TGTGCCAGCAGCTTAGAAGGCGGGTACAATGAGCAGTTCTTC CASSLEGGYNEQFF TRBV7-8 - many TRBJ2-1
TGTGCCAGCAGCGTATGGGACTCTGAAGGAAACACCATATATTTT CASSVWDSEGNTIYF TRBV9 - - TRBJ1-3
TGTGCCTGGAGTAGGAGGTTTGCTCAGCCCCAGCATTTT CAWSRRFAQPQHF TRBV30 - few TRBJ1-5
TGTGCCATCAGTGATGCCACCGGGGAGCTGTTTTTT CAISDATGELFF TRBV10-3 - many TRBJ2-2
TGTGCCAGCAGCTTAGCGCAGTTCCATGAGCAGTTCTTC CASSLAQFHEQFF TRBV7-8 - many TRBJ2-1
TGTGCCAGCAGCACGGGACAGCTTAGCAATCAGCCCCAGCATTTT CASSTGQLSNQPQHF TRBV21-1 - many TRBJ1-5
TGTGCCAGCAGCTCCCGACTAGCGGGGGGGTCGAACACCGGGGAGCTGTTTTTT CASSSRLAGGSNTGELFF TRBV7-2 TRBD2 - TRBJ2-2
TGTGCCAGCAGTTGGTCAGGGAATCAGCCCCAGCATTTT CASSWSGNQPQHF TRBV7-8 - few TRBJ1-5
TGCAGTGCCTCAGCGGGAGCAGAGACCCAGTACTTC CSASAGAETQYF TRBV20-1 TRBD2 many TRBJ2-5
TGTGCCAGTAGTCCCCTCAGGGGGATGAGCACTGAAGCTTTCTTT CASSPLRGMSTEAFF TRBV19 TRBD1 once TRBJ1-1
TGTGCCAGCAAGGCTAGCGGGGGTTGGAATGAGCAGTTCTTC CASKASGGWNEQFF TRBV28 TRBD2 many TRBJ2-1
TGTGCCAGCAGCCCTGACAGGGGATTCTATGGCTACACCTTC CASSPDRGFYGYTF TRBV7-8 TRBD1 few TRBJ1-2
TGTGCCAGCAGTGAATCCTGGACAGGTTTCACAGATACGCAGTATTTT CASSESWTGFTDTQYF TRBV25-1 TRBD1 many TRBJ2-3
TGTGCCAGCAGTGAGACAGGGGGCGCCTACAATGAGCAGTTCTTC CASSETGGAYNEQFF TRBV25-1 TRBD1 medium-sized TRBJ2-1
TGCGCCAGCAGTTACGGGACAGTTGATGGCTACACCTTC CASSYGTVDGYTF TRBV5-1 TRBD1 few TRBJ1-2
TGTGCCAGCAGCCCACGGGCGGGAGATACGCAGTATTTT CASSPRAGDTQYF TRBV7-9 - - TRBJ2-3
TGTGCCAGCAGCCCCCTGACAGGGACGGTTAATGAGCAGTTCTTC CASSPLTGTVNEQFF TRBV7-8 TRBD1 many TRBJ2-1
TGTGCCAGCAGTCGGGACATCTCTGGAAACACCATATATTTT CASSRDISGNTIYF TRBV6-6 - many TRBJ1-3
TGTGCCATCAGTAACCGGGACAATCAGCCCCAGCATTTT CAISNRDNQPQHF TRBV10-3 - few TRBJ1-5
TGCAGTGCTACGGGGCCCATCAGCTCCTACAATGAGCAGTTCTTC CSATGPISSYNEQFF TRBV20-1 - many TRBJ2-1
TGTGCCAGCCGACTAGCGGGGGGAAGGGATGAGCAGTTCTTC CASRLAGGRDEQFF TRBV15 TRBD2 many TRBJ2-1
TGTGCCAGCAGTCACGGGGCTTGGGAGACCCAGTACTTC CASSHGAWETQYF TRBV27 - many TRBJ2-5
TGTGCCAGCAGTGTAGGAGGAAACACTGAAGCTTTCTTT CASSVGGNTEAFF TRBV2 - many TRBJ1-1
TGTGCCAGCTCACCGGGCCAATTAGGATGGACTGAAGCTTTCTTT CASSPGQLGWTEAFF TRBV18 - few TRBJ1-1
TGTGCCAGCAGGCCGGGCTCTGGGGCCAACGTCCTGACTTTC CASRPGSGANVLTF TRBV12-3/TRBV12-4 - - TRBJ2-6
TGTGCCAGCAGCAAACCGGGACACGCAGCTTTCTTT CASSKPGHAAFF TRBV11-2 - few TRBJ1-1
TGCGCCAGCAGCTTCGGACTAGCGGGGGGCCACAATGAGCAGTTCTTC CASSFGLAGGHNEQFF TRBV5-1 TRBD2 many TRBJ2-1
TGTGCCATGTCTTCAGTTTTGGATGGCTACACCTTC CAMSSVLDGYTF TRBV28 - many TRBJ1-2
TGTGCCAGCAGCTTAGCGGGACAGGGGGAGGAAAAACTGTTTTTT CASSLAGQGEEKLFF TRBV7-8 TRBD1 many TRBJ1-4
TGCGCCAGCAGCCAAGGACATTCCGAAGAGACCCAGTACTTC CASSQGHSEETQYF TRBV5-1 - few TRBJ2-5
TGCAGTGCTAGATCTGTCCCTGAAGCTTTCTTT CSARSVPEAFF TRBV20-1 - many TRBJ1-1
TGCGCCAGCAGCGGCAGGGTGGGCGCCACTGAAGCTTTCTTT CASSGRVGATEAFF TRBV5-1 - few TRBJ1-1
TGTGCCAGCAGCCAAAGGGCGGGCGGGTTCTCGGATACGCAGTATTTT CASSQRAGGFSDTQYF TRBV3-1 - few TRBJ2-3
TGTGCCAGCAGCGCAGGACAGGGGGGCACTGAAGCTTTCTTT CASSAGQGGTEAFF TRBV7-9 TRBD1 - TRBJ1-1
TGTGCCAGCAGCCAGGGGGCGCCGAATACGCAGTATTTT CASSQGAPNTQYF TRBV4-2 - many TRBJ2-3
TGTGCCAGCAGCTTTCCCGGGATCCACTATGGCTACACCTTC CASSFPGIHYGYTF TRBV7-9 - - TRBJ1-2
TGTGCCAGTAGTCCTCGGACTGCGCCCACCGGGGAGCTGTTTTTT CASSPRTAPTGELFF TRBV19 - many TRBJ2-2
TGTGCCACCTCTAGGAGCACAGATACGCAGTATTTT CATSRSTDTQYF TRBV24-1 - many TRBJ2-3
TGTGCCAGCAGTCTCACCGGGACCCCCGGTGAAAAACTGTTTTTT CASSLTGTPGEKLFF TRBV2 - many TRBJ1-4
TGTGCCAGCAGCCTCAACTCCGGGATCATGAACACTGAAGCTTTCTTT CASSLNSGIMNTEAFF TRBV7-9 - many TRBJ1-1
TGTGCCAGCAGCTTAGGGCCCGCCGGGGAGCTGCTTTTT CASSLGPAGELLF TRBV11-3 - - TRBJ2-2
TGTGCCAGCAGTAAAACCCGGGACATCCAACCCCAGCATTTT CASSKTRDIQPQHF TRBV2 - - TRBJ1-5
TGTGCCGGCGGGAGGGAGGGAGAGACAGACACGCAGTATTTT CAGGREGETDTQYF TRBV2 TRBD2 few TRBJ2-3
TGTGCCAGTAGCGACGCTGGGACAGGGACAATGAACACTGAAGCTTTCTTT CASSDAGTGTMNTEAFF TRBV19 TRBD1 many TRBJ1-1
TGTGCCAGCAGCCAAGTTCAACCCGAGACCCAGTACTTC CASSQVQPETQYF TRBV14 - - TRBJ2-5
TGCAGCGTCGAAACCGGTCTTGTGGGGTGGGATGAGCAGTTCTTC CSVETGLVGWDEQFF TRBV29-1 - many TRBJ2-1
TGCGCCAGCGGACGACAGGGGACCGGCGAGCAGTACTTC CASGRQGTGEQYF TRBV5-1 TRBD1 - TRBJ2-7
TGTGCCAGCAGCCAAGAGCGCTGGGCGAAGAGGGAGACCCAGTACTTC CASSQERWAKRETQYF TRBV14 - - TRBJ2-5
TGTGCCAGCAGAAATAAGGGCAGGGTTACTGAAGCTTTCTTT CASRNKGRVTEAFF TRBV27 - few TRBJ1-1
TGTGCCAGCAGCCCCCACCAGGAGCAGTTCTTC CASSPHQEQFF TRBV7-2 - few TRBJ2-1
TGTGCCAGCAGCTCCAACAGACCCCCTTGGCACAATGAGCAGTTCTTC CASSSNRPPWHNEQFF TRBV7-6 - many TRBJ2-1
TGTGCCAGCAGCTTAAAGGGTGGGCCCGGGGAGCTGTTTTTT CASSLKGGPGELFF TRBV7-3 - many TRBJ2-2
TGCAGTGCCCTAGGGGGCGAGCAGTACTTC CSALGGEQYF TRBV20-1 - few TRBJ2-7
TGTGCCAGCAGCTTGCGGGATACGCAGTATTTT CASSLRDTQYF TRBV7-2 - many TRBJ2-3
TGTGCCAGCAGCTCCTCACAGCTTAGCTCTGGGGCCAACGTCCTGACTTTC CASSSSQLSSGANVLTF TRBV7-9 - many TRBJ2-6
TGTGCCAGCAGCCACGGGAAACACTTGGGATTAGCCAAAAACATTCAGTACTTC CASSHGKHLGLAKNIQYF TRBV3-1 - many TRBJ2-4
TGTGCCAGCAGCTTGGCGCGGTCGAGTGAAGCTTTCTTT CASSLARSSEAFF TRBV7-6 - many TRBJ1-1